The subject of this entry is one T cell receptor (beta chain). Produced via immunoSEQ multiplex PCR; TCRdb's table is partial and in-frame only. Of around 80,000 clones detected, 94% appear once; the ten largest clones hold around 0.91%. The sample belongs to a study of T cell changes during pregnancy in multiple sclerosis. Per germline, CDR1 SNHLY and CDR2 FYNNEI. CDR3 length equals 17 residues. Trimming cost V 4 bases and J 0 bases, with 15 bases left between them. The chain carries TRBV2 and TRBJ2-2; TRBD2 is a possible D gene (6 bases). Sequenced here: peripheral blood, sampled in the second trimester of pregnancy. The receptor was isolated from a female donor in good health, enrolled as a control in a pregnancy study. The CDR3 loop is CASSVSGGIPNTGELFF. The CDR3 region has the DNA TGTGCCAGCAGTGTGAGTGGGGGGATCCCGAACACCGGGGAGCTGTTTTTT.